The 19 T cell receptor beta chains below were found in one sample sequenced in a study of T-cell reconstitution after alpha-beta-depleted transplantation in children (dated by TCRdb to about 2016). The treatment or condition label corresponds to: allogeneic hematopoietic cell transplantation with graft depleted of TCRalphabeta T cells and CD19 B cells. The library came from PCR. Sequencing instrument: Illumina HiSeq 2500. To normalize quantification of the TCRbeta repertoire, the TCR libraries were built with molecular barcoding that relied on unique molecular identifiers. Using fastp trimming at Q25 and MiXCR clonotype assembly, TCRdb reanalyzed the public sequencing data and kept in-frame beta chains. Rows with a matching CDR3 protein are joined into one entry that keeps the most common DNA and genes. A total of a few hundred thousand distinct CDR3 sequences appear in this sample, 20% to 30% of them only once. The ten biggest clones cover more than 4.5% of the sample.

The sequencing used PBMCs, mostly from graft donor cells, collected 360 days after TCRalphabeta/CD19-depleted stem cell transplant. Every receptor here comes from a female patient aged 2 to 10 who had a stem cell transplant for congenital amegakaryocytic thrombocytopenia, so the T cells may come from the graft donor.

This chain connects TRBV12-3 or TRBV12-4 to TRBJ2-1, with D hard to call. CDR3 length equals 14 residues. V gave up 5 bases and J gave up 4 bases, with 12 bases separating them. The DNA of the CDR3 is TGTGCCAGCAGTCGACAAAACGGGTACAATGAGCAGTTCTTC. This sequence encodes CASSRQNGYNEQFF.

This clonotype showed up many times. This chain uses TRBV27 with TRBJ2-3; D may correspond to TRBD1 or TRBD2 (5 bases each). CDR1 and CDR2 from the germline V gene are MNHEY and SMNVEV (reference sequence). The ends were cut back, 2 bases at V and 6 bases at J, with 12 bases in the middle. The CDR3 is 14 amino acids. For the CDR3, the DNA is TGTGCCAGCAGTTTAGAGGGGACGGAGGATACGCAGTATTTT. This codes for CASSLEGTEDTQYF.

V usage is TRBV4-1 and J usage is TRBJ1-1; the D is unclear. V was trimmed by 0 bases and J by 3 bases, leaving 11 bases between them. The CDR3 runs 15 residues. Looked up from germline, CDR1 is MGHRA and CDR2 is YSYEKL. The CDR3 bases are TGCGCCAGCAGCCAAGACCGGGTATGGGACACTGAAGCTTTCTTT. Translating it yields CASSQDRVWDTEAFF.

The count of this clonotype is one. V and J are TRBV4-1 and TRBJ2-7; maybe TRBD2 (6 bases). The V gene lost 4 bases and the J gene lost 7 bases, with 23 bases spanning the gap. The CDR3 runs 16 residues. Germline-derived CDR1 and CDR2 are MGHRA and YSYEKL. For the CDR3, the DNA is TGCGCCAGCAGCCGCCGTTTCGCGGGACGACTATCTGAGCAGTACTTC. It is translated as CASSRRFAGRLSEQYF.

V and J are TRBV5-1 and TRBJ1-1; D is uncertain. The CDR3 length is 12 residues. Trimming removed 3 bases at V and 1 base at J, with 4 bases between. CDR1 and CDR2 (germline): SGHRS, YFSETQ. This CDR3 reads CASSSQNTEAFF. In nucleotides, the CDR3 is TGCGCCAGCAGCTCTCAGAACACTGAAGCTTTCTTT.

The sample holds many counts of this clonotype. The rearrangement uses TRBV10-3 and TRBJ1-2; D may be TRBD1 (5 bases). Trimming removed 0 bases from V and 4 bases from J, with 9 bases in between. This CDR3 is built from 14 residues. Looked up from germline, CDR1 is ENHRY and CDR2 is SYGVKD. The DNA of the CDR3 is TGTGCCATCAGTGAGTCCGGCAGGGCCTATGGCTACACCTTC. This encodes CAISESGRAYGYTF.

This sequence joins TRBV12-3 or TRBV12-4 and TRBJ2-3; no clear D gene. Trimming took 6 bases from V and 1 from J, leaving 17 bases between them. CDR3 length: 16 residues. In DNA, the CDR3 is TGTGCCAGCAGCCCCCTCGGAGCGCTCCGCACAGATACGCAGTATTTT. Translation: CASSPLGALRTDTQYF.

This clonotype turned up a few times. The CDR3 bases are TGCGCCAGCAGCTGGGGCCCCATTGGCACCTACGAGCAGTACTTC. This translates into CASSWGPIGTYEQYF. The chain links TRBV5-1 to TRBJ2-7; tentative D call: TRBD1 (5 bases). CDR3 length: 15 residues. Germline CDR1 reads SGHRS; CDR2 reads YFSETQ. V lost 3 bases and J lost 2, with 15 bases in between.

This clonotype was counted many times. CDR3 region: CSVEFPGSGELFF. As DNA, the CDR3 is TGCAGCGTTGAATTCCCTGGTTCCGGGGAGCTGTTTTTT. The chain recombines TRBV29-1 with TRBJ2-2; D gene ambiguous. Trimming left V 2 bases short and J 6 bases short, with 10 bases between. Germline V CDR1 and CDR2: SQVTM, ANQGSEA. The CDR3 totals 13 residues.

The gene calls are TRBV9 and TRBJ2-7; TRBD2 aligns across 11 bases. The CDR3 is made up of 15 amino acids. V lost 4 bases and J lost 2; bases outside the gene matches: 5. Germline assignment: CDR1 SGDLS and CDR2 YYNGEE. The CDR3, as DNA: TGTGCCAGCAGCTTGGGGACTAGCGGCCCCTACGAGCAGTACTTC. Translated: CASSLGTSGPYEQYF.

V usage is TRBV10-3 and J usage is TRBJ2-1; D is perhaps TRBD1 (6 bases). This CDR3 has 14 residues. CDR1 ENHRY and CDR2 SYGVKD come from the germline V gene. Trimming took off 4 bases at V and 7 bases at J, with 14 bases between the two ends. CDR3 bases: TGTGCCATCAGTGCCCAATTACAGGGTAATGAGCAGTTCTTC. This encodes CAISAQLQGNEQFF.

The genes are TRBV28 and TRBJ1-5; tentatively, D is TRBD1 (5 bases). V gave up 5 bases and J gave up 0 bases, with 14 bases separating them. The CDR3 spans 16 residues. Germline CDR1 reads MDHEN; CDR2 reads SYDVKM. CDR3 protein: CASSLAGGYSNQPQHF. DNA for the CDR3: TGTGCCAGCAGTCTAGCCGGGGGGTATAGCAATCAGCCCCAGCATTTT.

The rearrangement uses TRBV4-1 and TRBJ2-7; 7 bases match TRBD2. This CDR3 has 16 residues. V lost 1 base to trimming and J lost 3 bases; unmatched junction nucleotides: 9. Germline V lookup: CDR1 MGHRA, CDR2 YSYEKL. The DNA for the CDR3 is TGCGCCAGCAGCCAAGCGGGGAGGGGAGGTAACTACGAGCAGTACTTC. Translating it yields CASSQAGRGGNYEQYF.

In its sample, this clonotype was seen many times. J is TRBJ2-3 and V is TRBV20-1, with unresolved D. The germline CDR1 and CDR2 sequences are DFQATT and SNEGSKA (reference sequence). There are 14 residues in the CDR3. Trimming cost V 3 bases and J 1 base, with 11 bases left between them. The DNA for the CDR3 is TGCAGTGCTAGTGTAGCAGGTCGCACAGATACGCAGTATTTT. Translation gives CSASVAGRTDTQYF.

This clonotype was detected a few times. This sequence joins TRBV12-3 or TRBV12-4 and TRBJ2-7; the match to TRBD1 covers 7 bases. This CDR3 contains 15 residues. The V segment lost 6 bases and the J segment 3 bases; nucleotides outside the gene matches: 11. The CDR3 nucleotides read TGTGCCAGCAGCTCCTACTTACAGGGGAACTACGAGCAGTACTTC. Translating gives CASSSYLQGNYEQYF.

Only one count was recorded for this clonotype. This CDR3 reads CASSYTSTDSYSNQPQHF. As DNA, the CDR3 is TGTGCCAGCAGTTACACCTCAACTGACAGTTATAGCAATCAGCCCCAGCATTTT. V and J are TRBV6-2 or TRBV6-3 and TRBJ1-5, with a possible D match to TRBD1 (5 bases). V lost 2 bases and J lost 0, with 17 bases in between. The CDR3 extends over 18 amino acids. Germline-derived CDR1 and CDR2 are MNHEY and SVGEGT.

In this sample, this clonotype turned up a few times. This chain joins TRBV24-1 and TRBJ2-7; D is perhaps TRBD2 (6 bases). The germline V gene encodes CDR1 KGHDR and CDR2 SFDVKD. The ends were cut back, 5 bases at V and 6 bases at J, with 25 bases in the middle. CDR3 length: 17 amino acids. CDR3 nucleotides: TGTGCCACCAGTGCCGACAGCCTCGGGCAGAGGAGGGTCGAGCAGTACTTC. Translation: CATSADSLGQRRVEQYF.

The CDR3 here is CAISGIRVPGANVLTF. Here the CDR3 DNA reads TGTGCCATCAGTGGGATCAGAGTTCCTGGGGCCAACGTCCTGACTTTC. V gene TRBV10-3 combines with J gene TRBJ2-6; D gene ambiguous. V was shortened by 4 bases and J by 2 bases, with 12 bases between the two germline ends. The CDR3 loop spans 16 amino acids. CDR1 ENHRY and CDR2 SYGVKD come from the germline V gene.

This clonotype was recorded at least ten times. The genes are TRBV28 and TRBJ2-3; D is possibly TRBD1 or TRBD2 (5 bases each). From germline, CDR1 is MDHEN and CDR2 SYDVKM. There are 14 residues in the CDR3. V was shortened by 5 bases and J by 2 bases, with 11 bases between the two germline ends. Written as DNA, the CDR3 is TGTGCCAGCAGTCCCGGGGCCCTCACAGATACGCAGTATTTT. It specifies CASSPGALTDTQYF.